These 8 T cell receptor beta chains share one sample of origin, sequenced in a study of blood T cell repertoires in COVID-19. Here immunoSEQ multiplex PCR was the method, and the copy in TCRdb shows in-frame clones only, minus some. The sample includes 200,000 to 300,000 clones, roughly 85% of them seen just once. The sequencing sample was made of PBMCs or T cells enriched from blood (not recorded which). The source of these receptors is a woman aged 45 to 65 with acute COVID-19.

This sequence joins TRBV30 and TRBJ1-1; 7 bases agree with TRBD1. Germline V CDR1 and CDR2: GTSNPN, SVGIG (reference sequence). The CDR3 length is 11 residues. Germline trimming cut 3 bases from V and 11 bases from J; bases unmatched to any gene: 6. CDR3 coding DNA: TGTGCCTGGAGCAGGGGGTTCGGGGCTTTCTTT. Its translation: CAWSRGFGAFF. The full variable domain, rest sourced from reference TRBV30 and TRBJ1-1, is SQTIHQWPATLVQPVGSPLSLECTVEGTSNPNLYWYRQAAGRGLQLLFYSVGIGQISSEVPQNLSASRPQDRQFILSSKKLLLSDSGFYLCAWSRGFGAFFGQGTRLTVV.

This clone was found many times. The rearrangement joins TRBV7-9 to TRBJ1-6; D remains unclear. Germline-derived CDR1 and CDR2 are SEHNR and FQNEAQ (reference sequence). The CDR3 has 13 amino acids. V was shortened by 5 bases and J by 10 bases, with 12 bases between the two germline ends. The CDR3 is CASSRGYRSPLHF. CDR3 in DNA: TGTGCCAGCAGCCGGGGTTATCGATCACCCCTCCACTTT.

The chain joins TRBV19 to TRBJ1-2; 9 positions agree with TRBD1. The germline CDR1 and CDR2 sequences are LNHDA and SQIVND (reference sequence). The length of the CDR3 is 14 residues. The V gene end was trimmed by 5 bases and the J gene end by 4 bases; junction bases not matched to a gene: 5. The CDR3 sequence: CASSDRQGGYGYTF. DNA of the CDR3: TGTGCCAGTAGTGACAGACAGGGGGGCTATGGCTACACCTTC. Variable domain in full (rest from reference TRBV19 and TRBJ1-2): DGGITQSPKYLFRKEGQNVTLSCEQNLNHDAMYWYRQDPGQGLRLIYYSQIVNDFQKGDIAEGYSVSREKKESFPLTVTSAQKNPTAFYLCASSDRQGGYGYTFGSGTRLTVV.

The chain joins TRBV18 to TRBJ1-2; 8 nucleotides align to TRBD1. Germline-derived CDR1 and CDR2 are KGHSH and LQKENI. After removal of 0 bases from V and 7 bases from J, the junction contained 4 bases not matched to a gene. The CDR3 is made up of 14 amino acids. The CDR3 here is CASSPPVDRVGYTF. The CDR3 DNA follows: TGTGCCAGCTCACCACCGGTGGACAGGGTTGGCTACACCTTC.

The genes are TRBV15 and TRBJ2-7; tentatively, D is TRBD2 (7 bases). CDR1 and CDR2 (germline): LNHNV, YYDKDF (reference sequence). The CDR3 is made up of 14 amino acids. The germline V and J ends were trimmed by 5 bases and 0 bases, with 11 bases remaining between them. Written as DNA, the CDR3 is TGTGCCACCAGCCCCGGGGGGCCCTCCTACGAGCAGTACTTC. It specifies CATSPGGPSYEQYF.

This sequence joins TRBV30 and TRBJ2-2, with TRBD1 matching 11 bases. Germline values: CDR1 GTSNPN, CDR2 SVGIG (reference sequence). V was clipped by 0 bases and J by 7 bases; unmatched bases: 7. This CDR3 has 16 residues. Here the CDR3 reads CAWSVLGDRGDGELFF. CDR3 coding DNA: TGTGCCTGGAGTGTATTGGGGGACAGGGGGGACGGGGAGCTGTTTTTT.

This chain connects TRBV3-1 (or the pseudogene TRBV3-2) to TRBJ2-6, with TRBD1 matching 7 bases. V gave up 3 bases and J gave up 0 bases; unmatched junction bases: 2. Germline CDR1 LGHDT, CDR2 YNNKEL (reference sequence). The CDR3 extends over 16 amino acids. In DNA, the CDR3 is TGTGCCAGCAGCCAGGGACAGAACTCTGGGGCCAACGTCCTGACTTTC. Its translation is CASSQGQNSGANVLTF.

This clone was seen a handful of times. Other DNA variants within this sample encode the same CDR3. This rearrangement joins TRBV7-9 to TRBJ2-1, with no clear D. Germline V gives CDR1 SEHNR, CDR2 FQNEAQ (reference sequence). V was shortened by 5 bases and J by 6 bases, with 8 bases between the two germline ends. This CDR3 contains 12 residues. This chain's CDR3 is CASSLSGNEQFF. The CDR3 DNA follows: TGTGCCAGCAGCCTATCTGGCAATGAGCAGTTCTTC.